These 5 T cell receptor beta chains were all obtained from the same sample, sequenced in a study of Ad26.COV2.S vaccination and SARS-CoV-2 variants. The method was immunoSEQ multiplex PCR; TCRdb's version includes in-frame clones alone and lacks a portion of them. The sample lists 350,000 to 400,000 clones; about nine tenths were seen once. Described treatment: around 19 received Ad26.COV2.S at low or high dose, single or two shots; about 5 received placebo; per-sample allocation not given. Vaccine and placebo recipients were sampled on day 63 after the first injection. Sample: peripheral blood, taken in a trial of Ad26.COV2.S vaccine versus placebo. All receptors derive from a person aged 18-65 years who received the Ad26.COV2.S COVID-19 vaccine or a placebo.

The chain combines TRBV9 with TRBJ1-3; no definite D call. The CDR3 contains 15 residues. V was pared by 3 bases and J by 4 bases, with 14 bases between. The germline V gene has CDR1 SGDLS and CDR2 YYNGEE. DNA for the CDR3: TGTGCCAGCAGCGCGACTAGCCTACAGGGAAACACCATATATTTT. As protein: CASSATSLQGNTIYF.

V and J are TRBV19 and TRBJ1-2, with TRBD1 as a possible D gene (6 bases). Per the germline V gene, CDR1 is LNHDA and CDR2 is SQIVND (reference sequence). The CDR3 runs 14 residues. V was cut by 1 base and J by 4 bases, with 10 bases left in between. For the CDR3, the DNA is TGTGCCAGTAGTATAGTACAGGGAACCTATGGCTACACCTTC. Its translation: CASSIVQGTYGYTF.

The rearrangement uses TRBV12-3 or TRBV12-4 and TRBJ1-1; 7 positions match TRBD1. Trimming at V came to 6 bases and at J to 3 bases, leaving 4 bases not matched to a gene. The CDR3 extends over 13 amino acids. CDR3 DNA sequence: TGTGCCAGCAGAGACAGGGTAGACACTGAAGCTTTCTTT. Translating it yields CASRDRVDTEAFF.

V gene TRBV9 combines with J gene TRBJ2-1; D gene uncertain. In germline, CDR1 is SGDLS, CDR2 YYNGEE. Trimming cost V 4 bases and J 3 bases, with 8 bases left between them. The CDR3 runs 13 residues. The CDR3 DNA is TGTGCCAGCAGCCTCGGGTTCTACAATGAGCAGTTCTTC. Its translation: CASSLGFYNEQFF.

The chain couples TRBV28 to TRBJ1-2; TRBD1 aligns across 9 bases. V shed 4 bases and J 6 bases; nucleotides not matched to a gene: 6. The CDR3 has 14 residues. Per the germline V gene, CDR1 is MDHEN and CDR2 is SYDVKM. The CDR3 is CASSSPGQGHGYTF. In DNA, the CDR3 is TGTGCCAGCAGTTCACCGGGACAGGGCCATGGCTACACCTTC.